This is a list of T cell receptor beta chains from one sample in a study of T cells in narcolepsy. Sequencing used immunoSEQ multiplex PCR; TCRdb keeps in-frame clones, though not all of them. There are tens of thousands of clones in the sample; 79% occur only once, and 6% to 7% lies in the top ten. The specimen was memory (CD45RA-) CD4+ T cells from blood. These receptors were collected from a human donor in good health. CDR3s include the opening cysteine and the closing phenylalanine or tryptophan. Each record gives: clone size, D gene, J gene, V gene, CDR3 length, CDR3 protein, CDR3 DNA. The D gene is left open where the match is weak. The listing skips clone size in some rows; elsewhere it reads once, few, many or a size class.

clone size: .; D gene: .; J gene: TRBJ2-1; V gene: TRBV7-6; CDR3 length: 14; CDR3 protein: CASSKGGPQNEQFF; CDR3 DNA: TGTGCCAGCAGCAAAGGGGGACCGCAAAATGAGCAGTTCTTC
clone size: .; D gene: TRBD1; J gene: TRBJ2-3; V gene: TRBV19; CDR3 length: 15; CDR3 protein: CASRPRGQGTDTQYF; CDR3 DNA: TGTGCCAGTAGACCCCGGGGACAGGGCACAGATACGCAGTATTTT
clone size: .; D gene: .; J gene: TRBJ1-4; V gene: TRBV2; CDR3 length: 16; CDR3 protein: CASSESPTATNEKLFF; CDR3 DNA: TGTGCCAGCAGTGAATCCCCGACAGCAACTAATGAAAAACTGTTTTTT
clone size: .; D gene: .; J gene: TRBJ2-7; V gene: TRBV5-6; CDR3 length: 16; CDR3 protein: CASSFPQRSRSYEQYF; CDR3 DNA: TGTGCCAGCAGCTTCCCCCAGCGGAGCCGCTCCTACGAGCAGTACTTC
clone size: .; D gene: .; J gene: TRBJ1-1; V gene: TRBV30; CDR3 length: 15; CDR3 protein: CASSLNREANTEAFF; CDR3 DNA: TGTGCCAGTAGTCTTAATCGGGAGGCGAACACTGAAGCTTTCTTT
clone size: .; D gene: .; J gene: TRBJ2-6; V gene: TRBV4-3; CDR3 length: 19; CDR3 protein: CASSQEAWDFVSGANVLTF; CDR3 DNA: TGCGCCAGCAGCCAAGAGGCCTGGGACTTCGTCTCTGGGGCCAACGTCCTGACTTTC
clone size: .; D gene: .; J gene: TRBJ1-2; V gene: TRBV28; CDR3 length: 14; CDR3 protein: CASNLGGANYGYTF; CDR3 DNA: TGTGCCAGCAATTTGGGGGGAGCTAACTATGGCTACACCTTC
clone size: .; D gene: TRBD1; J gene: TRBJ1-5; V gene: TRBV12-5; CDR3 length: 16; CDR3 protein: CASGVETGVLNQPQHF; CDR3 DNA: TGTGCTAGTGGAGTAGAGACAGGGGTACTCAATCAGCCCCAGCATTTT
clone size: .; D gene: TRBD2; J gene: TRBJ2-7; V gene: TRBV7-9; CDR3 length: 14; CDR3 protein: CASSLASGYYEQYF; CDR3 DNA: TGTGCCAGCAGCTTGGCTAGCGGATACTACGAGCAGTACTTC
clone size: .; D gene: .; J gene: TRBJ2-1; V gene: TRBV11-3; CDR3 length: 15; CDR3 protein: CASSLDRTTYNEQFF; CDR3 DNA: TGTGCCAGCAGCTTAGATAGGACCACCTACAATGAGCAGTTCTTC
clone size: once; D gene: .; J gene: TRBJ1-2; V gene: TRBV6-5; CDR3 length: 14; CDR3 protein: CASTAGGSNYGYTF; CDR3 DNA: TGTGCCAGCACCGCGGGAGGCTCTAACTATGGCTACACCTTC
clone size: once; D gene: TRBD1; J gene: TRBJ2-5; V gene: TRBV29-1; CDR3 length: 14; CDR3 protein: CSVAQGQGGETQYF; CDR3 DNA: TGCAGCGTTGCCCAGGGACAGGGGGGGGAGACCCAGTACTTC
clone size: .; D gene: .; J gene: TRBJ2-3; V gene: TRBV18; CDR3 length: 12; CDR3 protein: CASYTTGNTQYF; CDR3 DNA: TGTGCCAGCTACACGACCGGCAATACGCAGTATTTT
clone size: once; D gene: .; J gene: TRBJ1-6; V gene: TRBV6-5; CDR3 length: 13; CDR3 protein: CASSPGGNSPLHF; CDR3 DNA: TGTGCCAGCAGCCCCGGGGGGAATTCACCCCTCCACTTT
clone size: few; D gene: .; J gene: TRBJ2-7; V gene: TRBV6-5; CDR3 length: 14; CDR3 protein: CASSAPREGYEQYF; CDR3 DNA: TGTGCCAGCAGTGCCCCCAGGGAAGGCTACGAGCAGTACTTC
clone size: once; D gene: .; J gene: TRBJ1-5; V gene: TRBV6-1; CDR3 length: 15; CDR3 protein: CASTASGSGNQPQHF; CDR3 DNA: TGTGCCAGCACCGCGAGCGGGTCTGGCAATCAGCCCCAGCATTTT
clone size: .; D gene: .; J gene: TRBJ1-5; V gene: TRBV30; CDR3 length: 13; CDR3 protein: CAWSLDRNQPQHF; CDR3 DNA: TGTGCCTGGAGTCTAGACAGGAATCAGCCCCAGCATTTT
clone size: .; D gene: .; J gene: TRBJ1-1; V gene: TRBV28; CDR3 length: 13; CDR3 protein: CASSSPGETEAFF; CDR3 DNA: TGTGCCAGCAGTTCCCCAGGAGAGACTGAAGCTTTCTTT
clone size: .; D gene: TRBD2; J gene: TRBJ2-4; V gene: TRBV5-4; CDR3 length: 17; CDR3 protein: CASSSDPGLAGDGIQYF; CDR3 DNA: TGTGCCAGCAGCTCCGACCCGGGACTAGCGGGGGACGGCATTCAGTACTTC
clone size: .; D gene: .; J gene: TRBJ1-6; V gene: TRBV7-2; CDR3 length: 16; CDR3 protein: CASSLDRMENNSPLHF; CDR3 DNA: TGTGCCAGCAGCCTCGACAGGATGGAGAATAATTCACCCCTCCACTTT
clone size: .; D gene: .; J gene: TRBJ1-1; V gene: TRBV11-2; CDR3 length: 13; CDR3 protein: CASSLVWQSEAFF; CDR3 DNA: TGTGCCAGCAGCTTAGTGTGGCAATCTGAAGCTTTCTTT
clone size: .; D gene: .; J gene: TRBJ2-3; V gene: TRBV21-1; CDR3 length: 18; CDR3 protein: CASSARTSGGTSTDTQYF; CDR3 DNA: TGTGCCAGCAGCGCACGGACTAGCGGGGGAACGAGCACAGATACGCAGTATTTT
clone size: .; D gene: .; J gene: TRBJ1-4; V gene: TRBV9; CDR3 length: 16; CDR3 protein: CASSVAASGVQEKLFF; CDR3 DNA: TGTGCCAGCAGCGTAGCGGCTTCTGGGGTTCAAGAAAAACTGTTTTTT
clone size: .; D gene: TRBD1; J gene: TRBJ1-4; V gene: TRBV15; CDR3 length: 15; CDR3 protein: CATSSDRGFNEKLFF; CDR3 DNA: TGTGCCACCAGCAGCGACAGGGGTTTTAACGAAAAACTGTTTTTT
clone size: few; D gene: .; J gene: TRBJ1-5; V gene: TRBV4-1; CDR3 length: 15; CDR3 protein: CASSQEGGGTWPQHF; CDR3 DNA: TGCGCCAGCAGCCAAGAAGGTGGCGGCACATGGCCCCAGCATTTT
clone size: .; D gene: .; J gene: TRBJ1-1; V gene: TRBV29-1; CDR3 length: 14; CDR3 protein: CSVSMGGMNTEAFF; CDR3 DNA: TGCAGCGTTAGTATGGGGGGTATGAACACTGAAGCTTTCTTT
clone size: .; D gene: .; J gene: TRBJ2-1; V gene: TRBV4-1; CDR3 length: 15; CDR3 protein: CASSQGQRPGNEQFF; CDR3 DNA: TGCGCCAGCAGCCAAGGACAGCGGCCGGGGAATGAGCAGTTCTTC
clone size: .; D gene: .; J gene: TRBJ2-7; V gene: TRBV6-1; CDR3 length: 13; CDR3 protein: CASRTGTLYEQYF; CDR3 DNA: TGTGCCAGTCGGACCGGAACCCTCTACGAGCAGTACTTC
clone size: once; D gene: .; J gene: TRBJ1-1; V gene: TRBV5-6; CDR3 length: 15; CDR3 protein: CASSIVGGGNTEAFF; CDR3 DNA: TGTGCCAGCAGCATAGTTGGGGGCGGCAACACTGAAGCTTTCTTT
clone size: .; D gene: .; J gene: TRBJ2-1; V gene: TRBV9; CDR3 length: 13; CDR3 protein: CASSVAEYNEQFF; CDR3 DNA: TGTGCCAGCAGCGTGGCGGAGTACAATGAGCAGTTCTTC
clone size: few; D gene: TRBD1; J gene: TRBJ1-3; V gene: TRBV19; CDR3 length: 16; CDR3 protein: CASSSPGGSSGNTIYF; CDR3 DNA: TGTGCCAGTAGTTCTCCAGGGGGATCCTCTGGAAACACCATATATTTT
clone size: .; D gene: TRBD1; J gene: TRBJ1-2; V gene: TRBV7-2; CDR3 length: 15; CDR3 protein: CASSLGQGANYGYTF; CDR3 DNA: TGTGCCAGCAGCTTAGGGCAGGGGGCAAACTATGGCTACACCTTC
clone size: .; D gene: TRBD1; J gene: TRBJ2-7; V gene: TRBV28; CDR3 length: 15; CDR3 protein: CASSLPTGASYEQYF; CDR3 DNA: TGTGCCAGCAGTTTACCAACAGGGGCCTCCTACGAGCAGTACTTC
clone size: few; D gene: TRBD1; J gene: TRBJ1-5; V gene: TRBV10-3; CDR3 length: 16; CDR3 protein: CAISDRDRGPGQPQHF; CDR3 DNA: TGTGCCATCAGTGACCGGGACAGGGGTCCGGGACAGCCCCAGCATTTT
clone size: .; D gene: .; J gene: TRBJ1-2; V gene: TRBV6-6; CDR3 length: 11; CDR3 protein: CATDEFSYYTF; CDR3 DNA: TGTGCCACAGACGAGTTTTCCTACTACACCTTC
clone size: .; D gene: .; J gene: TRBJ1-2; V gene: TRBV5-6; CDR3 length: 12; CDR3 protein: CASRYSRDGYTF; CDR3 DNA: TGTGCCAGCAGATACTCGCGGGATGGCTACACCTTC
clone size: .; D gene: TRBD1; J gene: TRBJ1-2; V gene: TRBV6-5; CDR3 length: 15; CDR3 protein: CASSPRQGANYGYTF; CDR3 DNA: TGTGCCAGCAGTCCAAGACAGGGGGCTAACTATGGCTACACCTTC
clone size: .; D gene: .; J gene: TRBJ1-1; V gene: TRBV5-1; CDR3 length: 14; CDR3 protein: CASSTDRLNTEAFF; CDR3 DNA: TGCGCCAGCAGCACCGACAGGCTGAACACTGAAGCTTTCTTT
clone size: .; D gene: .; J gene: TRBJ2-7; V gene: TRBV6-5; CDR3 length: 15; CDR3 protein: CASSYGQAGSYEQYF; CDR3 DNA: TGTGCCAGCAGTTACGGGCAGGCGGGCTCCTACGAGCAGTACTTC
clone size: .; D gene: .; J gene: TRBJ2-1; V gene: TRBV18; CDR3 length: 14; CDR3 protein: CASSRTNGDNEQFF; CDR3 DNA: TGTGCCAGCTCACGGACAAACGGCGACAATGAGCAGTTCTTC
clone size: .; D gene: .; J gene: TRBJ2-7; V gene: TRBV28; CDR3 length: 16; CDR3 protein: CASSGGAARYIYEQYF; CDR3 DNA: TGTGCCAGCAGTGGGGGAGCCGCCCGTTATATCTACGAGCAGTACTTC
clone size: .; D gene: TRBD2; J gene: TRBJ2-3; V gene: TRBV5-4; CDR3 length: 16; CDR3 protein: CASSLRLAGGSDTQYF; CDR3 DNA: TGTGCCAGCAGCCTAAGACTAGCGGGAGGGTCAGATACGCAGTATTTT
clone size: .; D gene: TRBD2; J gene: TRBJ2-2; V gene: TRBV7-3; CDR3 length: 19; CDR3 protein: CASSSPGLAGGTNTGELFF; CDR3 DNA: TGTGCCAGCAGCTCCCCCGGACTAGCGGGGGGTACCAACACCGGGGAGCTGTTTTTT
clone size: .; D gene: .; J gene: TRBJ2-3; V gene: TRBV28; CDR3 length: 15; CDR3 protein: CASRPNPPPADTQYF; CDR3 DNA: TGTGCCAGCAGACCAAACCCCCCGCCGGCAGATACGCAGTATTTT
clone size: .; D gene: .; J gene: TRBJ2-5; V gene: TRBV6-5; CDR3 length: 13; CDR3 protein: CASRGQPQETQYF; CDR3 DNA: TGTGCCAGCAGAGGTCAGCCCCAAGAGACCCAGTACTTC
clone size: .; D gene: TRBD1; J gene: TRBJ2-1; V gene: TRBV7-9; CDR3 length: 17; CDR3 protein: CASSLMRWTGPYNEQFF; CDR3 DNA: TGTGCCAGCAGCTTAATGCGTTGGACAGGGCCCTACAATGAGCAGTTCTTC
clone size: .; D gene: .; J gene: TRBJ1-6; V gene: TRBV28; CDR3 length: 14; CDR3 protein: CANKQGSYNSPLHF; CDR3 DNA: TGTGCCAACAAACAGGGCTCCTATAATTCACCCCTCCACTTT
clone size: few; D gene: .; J gene: TRBJ1-4; V gene: TRBV7-9; CDR3 length: 15; CDR3 protein: CASGVRGRGNEKLFF; CDR3 DNA: TGTGCCAGCGGCGTCCGAGGGAGGGGGAATGAAAAACTGTTTTTT
clone size: .; D gene: TRBD1; J gene: TRBJ2-2; V gene: TRBV5-1; CDR3 length: 16; CDR3 protein: CASSLAPTGVTGELFF; CDR3 DNA: TGCGCCAGCAGCTTGGCCCCGACAGGGGTGACCGGGGAGCTGTTTTTT
clone size: .; D gene: .; J gene: TRBJ1-2; V gene: TRBV2; CDR3 length: 10; CDR3 protein: CEGSREGYTF; CDR3 DNA: TGCGAGGGCAGTCGGGAGGGCTACACCTTC
clone size: .; D gene: TRBD1; J gene: TRBJ2-5; V gene: TRBV7-9; CDR3 length: 16; CDR3 protein: CASSPGDRGPQETQYF; CDR3 DNA: TGTGCCAGCAGCCCGGGGGACAGGGGACCCCAAGAGACCCAGTACTTC
clone size: once; D gene: TRBD1; J gene: TRBJ1-5; V gene: TRBV7-2; CDR3 length: 15; CDR3 protein: CASSLQGASNQPQHF; CDR3 DNA: TGTGCCAGCAGCCTACAGGGGGCTAGCAATCAGCCCCAGCATTTT
clone size: once; D gene: .; J gene: TRBJ2-3; V gene: TRBV4-2; CDR3 length: 17; CDR3 protein: CASSQEGGLRGTDTQYF; CDR3 DNA: TGTGCCAGCAGCCAAGAAGGTGGACTCAGAGGGACAGATACGCAGTATTTT
clone size: .; D gene: .; J gene: TRBJ1-2; V gene: TRBV19; CDR3 length: 13; CDR3 protein: CASNEQLDYGYTF; CDR3 DNA: TGTGCCAGTAACGAACAACTTGACTATGGCTACACCTTC
clone size: .; D gene: .; J gene: TRBJ1-1; V gene: TRBV29-1; CDR3 length: 14; CDR3 protein: CSVRTPLGTTEASF; CDR3 DNA: TGCAGCGTCCGGACCCCACTGGGGACCACTGAAGCTTCCTTT
clone size: .; D gene: .; J gene: TRBJ1-5; V gene: TRBV28; CDR3 length: 14; CDR3 protein: CASSRGGGSQPQHF; CDR3 DNA: TGTGCCAGCTCCCGGGGAGGGGGGAGTCAGCCCCAGCATTTT
clone size: .; D gene: .; J gene: TRBJ1-1; V gene: TRBV5-4; CDR3 length: 14; CDR3 protein: CASSLKALNTEAFF; CDR3 DNA: TGTGCCAGCAGCTTGAAAGCTTTAAACACTGAAGCTTTCTTT
clone size: .; D gene: TRBD1; J gene: TRBJ2-7; V gene: TRBV29-1; CDR3 length: 13; CDR3 protein: CSVEGRQGYEQYF; CDR3 DNA: TGCAGCGTTGAAGGGCGACAGGGCTACGAGCAGTACTTC
clone size: .; D gene: .; J gene: TRBJ1-3; V gene: TRBV4-2; CDR3 length: 16; CDR3 protein: CASSLQGPISGNTIYF; CDR3 DNA: TGTGCCAGCAGCTTACAGGGCCCAATCTCTGGAAACACCATATATTTT